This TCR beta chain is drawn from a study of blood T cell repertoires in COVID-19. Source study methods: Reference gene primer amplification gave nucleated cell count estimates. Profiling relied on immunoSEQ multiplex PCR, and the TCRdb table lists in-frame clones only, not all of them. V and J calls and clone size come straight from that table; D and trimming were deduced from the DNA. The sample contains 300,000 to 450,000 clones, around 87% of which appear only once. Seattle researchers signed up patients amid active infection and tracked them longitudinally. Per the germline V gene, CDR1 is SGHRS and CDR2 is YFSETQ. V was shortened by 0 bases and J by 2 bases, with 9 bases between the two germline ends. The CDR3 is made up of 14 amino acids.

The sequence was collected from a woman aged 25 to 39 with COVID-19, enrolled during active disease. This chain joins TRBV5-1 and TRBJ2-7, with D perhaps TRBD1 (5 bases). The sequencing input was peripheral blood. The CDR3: CASSLGQSAYEQYF. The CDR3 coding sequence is TGCGCCAGCAGCTTGGGACAGTCCGCCTACGAGCAGTACTTC.